This T cell receptor (beta chain) appears in the sequencing data of a study of Graves' ophthalmopathy and Graves' hyperthyroidism. Study at large: Before any treatment, peripheral blood was taken at the initial diagnosis.

RNA transcripts were the source from which TCR beta CDR3 regions were amplified. In the first round, RT-PCR was carried out with HTBI primers, and a multiplex PCR formed the second round. MiXCR, run by TCRdb on the multiplex PCR reads, gives a single entry per CDR3 protein. The table shows 400,000 or so distinct CDR3 sequences, with over 15% occurring only once. This clonotype was counted many times. Its matching antigen is unknown. Cases classed as stable hyperthyroidism had no ophthalmopathy within 18 months of follow-up. Overall study findings and caveats: With about 88% sensitivity and approximately 79% specificity, a 13-signature model separated ophthalmopathy from stable hyperthyroidism.

Sample: peripheral blood. The origin of this receptor is a woman between 18 and 29 years old with stable Graves' hyperthyroidism.

In DNA, the CDR3 is TGTGCCAGCGGACCTGGGAGTGTGAACACTGAAGCTTTCTTT. Its translation is CASGPGSVNTEAFF. The chain combines TRBV6-2 or TRBV6-3 with TRBJ1-1; D gene ambiguous. Germline V gives CDR1 MNHEY, CDR2 SVGEGT. V shed 8 bases and J shed 0 bases, with 13 bases lying between them. The CDR3 length is 14 residues.